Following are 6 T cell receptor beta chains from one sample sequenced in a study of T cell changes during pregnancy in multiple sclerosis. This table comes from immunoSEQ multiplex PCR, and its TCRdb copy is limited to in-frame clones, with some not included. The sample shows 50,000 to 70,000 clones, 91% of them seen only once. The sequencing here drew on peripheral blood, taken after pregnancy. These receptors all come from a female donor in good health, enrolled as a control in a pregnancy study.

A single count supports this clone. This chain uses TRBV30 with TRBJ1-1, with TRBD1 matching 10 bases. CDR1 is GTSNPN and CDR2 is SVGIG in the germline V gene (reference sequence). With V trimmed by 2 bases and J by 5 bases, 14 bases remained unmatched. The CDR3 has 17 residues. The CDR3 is CAWSIPDRGKVRTEAFF. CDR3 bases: TGTGCCTGGAGTATCCCGGACAGGGGGAAAGTTCGGACTGAAGCTTTCTTT.

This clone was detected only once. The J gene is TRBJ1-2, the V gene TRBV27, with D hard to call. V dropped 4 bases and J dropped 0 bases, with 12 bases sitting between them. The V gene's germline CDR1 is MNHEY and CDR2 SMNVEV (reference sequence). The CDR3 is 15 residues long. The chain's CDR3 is CASSSRGGANYGYTF. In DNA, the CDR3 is TGTGCCAGCAGTTCGCGGGGTGGAGCTAACTATGGCTACACCTTC.

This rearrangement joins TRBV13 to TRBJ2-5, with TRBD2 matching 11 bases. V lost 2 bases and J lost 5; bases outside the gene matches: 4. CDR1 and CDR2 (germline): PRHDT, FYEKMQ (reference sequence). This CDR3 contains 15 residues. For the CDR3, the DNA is TGTGCCAGCAGCTTAAGTAGCGGGGGGGCGGAGACCCAGTACTTC. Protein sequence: CASSLSSGGAETQYF.

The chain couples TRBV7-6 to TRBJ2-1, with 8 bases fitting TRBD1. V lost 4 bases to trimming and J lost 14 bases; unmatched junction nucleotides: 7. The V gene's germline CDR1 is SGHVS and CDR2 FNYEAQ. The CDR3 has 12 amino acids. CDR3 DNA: TGTGCCAGCAGCTCCGATAGACAGGGGAAGTTCTTC. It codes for CASSSDRQGKFF.

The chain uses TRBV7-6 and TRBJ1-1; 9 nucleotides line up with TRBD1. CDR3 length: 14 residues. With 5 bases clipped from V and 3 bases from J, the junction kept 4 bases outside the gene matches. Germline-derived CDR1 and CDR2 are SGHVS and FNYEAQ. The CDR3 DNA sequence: TGTGCCAGCAGCATTGGACAGGGGCACACTGAAGCTTTCTTT. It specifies CASSIGQGHTEAFF.

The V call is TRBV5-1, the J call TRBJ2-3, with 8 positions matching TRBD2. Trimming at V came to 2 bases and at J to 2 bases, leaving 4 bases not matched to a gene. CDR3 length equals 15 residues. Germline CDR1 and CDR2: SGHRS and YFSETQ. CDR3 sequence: CASSFSGDHTDTQYF. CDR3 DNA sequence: TGCGCCAGCAGCTTTAGCGGGGACCACACAGATACGCAGTATTTT.